The 10 T cell receptor beta chains reported below all come from one sample, sequenced in a study of post-analysis software for immune sequencing data. Study outcomes and limitations: Controls had lower frequencies than patients of about five TRBV segments, which included TRBV5-6, TRBV5-1 and TRBV20-1.

No antigen has been assigned to these receptors. Unique molecular identifiers featured in each of the TCR beta cDNA libraries. TCRdb re-derived calls from the PCR reads in MiXCR, one entry per CDR3 protein. The data contain approximately 150,000 distinct CDR3 sequences, 25% to 35% of them singletons. Sequenced sample: blood. Receptor source: a girl aged 10 to 17 with multiple sclerosis.

As to this clonotype: A clone one base away is much larger, so this may be a read error. This chain uses TRBV5-6 with TRBJ2-5; 14 bases line up with TRBD2. The DNA end lines up better with TRBJ2-7; the J call may be wrong. The germline gives CDR1 SGHDT, CDR2 YYEEEE. This CDR3 contains 15 residues. CDR3 in DNA: TGTGCCAGCAGCAGGGGACTAGCGGGAGCCCACGAGCAGTACTTC. Translated: CASSRGLAGAHEQYF.

This clonotype was detected only a few times. The genes are TRBV28 and TRBJ2-2, with D maybe TRBD2 (6 bases). CDR3 size: 15 residues. Trimming took 2 bases from V and 4 from J, leaving 11 bases between them. Per the germline V gene, CDR1 is MDHEN and CDR2 is SYDVKM. Written as DNA, the CDR3 is TGTGCCAGCAGTTTAGGAGGGCGGGGCACCGGGGAGCTGTTTTTT. Protein sequence: CASSLGGRGTGELFF.

This clonotype was counted between two and nine times. The chain couples TRBV25-1 to TRBJ2-7, with TRBD1 matching 9 bases. This CDR3 has 16 residues. CDR1 is MGHDK, CDR2 SYGVNS, per germline. Losses at the gene ends were 7 bases for V and 1 base for J; bases not matched to a gene: 11. CDR3 coding DNA: TGTGCCAGCACCGTAGAGACTGGGACAGGGTCCTACGAGCAGTACTTC. This gives the protein CASTVETGTGSYEQYF.

This clonotype was picked up many times. V gene TRBV6-4 combines with J gene TRBJ2-3; perhaps TRBD1 as D (5 bases). The V end was cut by 6 bases, the J end by 2 bases, with 18 bases between. This CDR3 region has 16 residues. CDR1 and CDR2 from the germline V gene are MRHNA and SNTAGT. CDR3 in DNA: TGTGCCAGCAGCCCCAAGGCGTGGGGCAACACAGATACGCAGTATTTT. It specifies CASSPKAWGNTDTQYF.

The chain joins TRBV5-6 to TRBJ2-3; D could derive from TRBD1 or TRBD2 (7 bases each). Germline V lookup: CDR1 SGHDT, CDR2 YYEEEE. The CDR3 is 15 residues long. Trimming shortened V by 8 bases and J by 5 bases, and 21 bases separated the two germline ends. Here the CDR3 reads CARRQGEGLRDTQYF. In nucleotides, the CDR3 is TGTGCCAGGCGTCAGGGGGAGGGCCTTAGAGATACGCAGTATTTT. Full variable domain (rest looked up from reference TRBV5-6 and TRBJ2-3): DAGVTQSPTHLIKTRGQQVTLRCSPKSGHDTVSWYQQALGQGPQFIFQYYEEEERQRGNFPDRFSGHQFPNYSSELNVNALLLGDSALYLCARRQGEGLRDTQYFGPGTRLTVL.

This clonotype was seen at least ten times. This chain joins TRBV10-3 and TRBJ2-3; D uncertain. CDR3 length: 18 amino acids. Trimming stripped 10 bases from V and 1 base from J, with 27 bases between. CDR1 and CDR2 (germline): ENHRY, SYGVKD. CDR3 DNA sequence: TGTGCCAGTTTTACCCACTTCTTCCCCACCCTTCGCACAGATACGCAGTATTTT. It is translated as CASFTHFFPTLRTDTQYF.

This clonotype was observed at least ten times. The rearrangement links TRBV20-1 to TRBJ2-1; TRBD2 agrees at 7 bases. CDR1 DFQATT and CDR2 SNEGSKA come from the germline V gene (reference sequence). The V segment lost 2 bases and the J segment 15 bases; nucleotides outside the gene matches: 16. The CDR3 is made up of 14 amino acids. The CDR3 DNA is TGCAGTGCTAGAAGGGGTAGCGGGCAGCCCGTCTCGTTCTTC. Translated, it gives CSARRGSGQPVSFF.

V is TRBV7-9 and J is TRBJ1-5; a weak D match, TRBD1 (6 bases). CDR1 and CDR2 from the germline V gene are SEHNR and FQNEAQ (reference sequence). V was cut by 1 base and J by 5 bases, with 18 bases left in between. This CDR3 has 17 amino acids. The CDR3: CASSLGGAGAAYQPQHF. CDR3 DNA sequence: TGTGCCAGCAGCTTAGGGGGGGCGGGGGCCGCCTATCAGCCCCAGCATTTT.

The sample holds a few counts of this clonotype. V and J are TRBV5-1 and TRBJ2-6; tentatively, D is TRBD1 or TRBD2 (6 bases each). Trimming removed 7 bases from V and 1 base from J, with 18 bases in between. Germline V CDR1 and CDR2: SGHRS, YFSETQ. This CDR3 contains 17 residues. This CDR3 is CASRDTRGQSGANVLTF. The CDR3 DNA reads as TGCGCCAGCCGCGACACCCGGGGGCAGTCTGGGGCCAACGTCCTGACTTTC.

In this sample, this clonotype turned up a few times. A much larger clone lies a single base off, so this may be a read error. The rearrangement joins TRBV10-2 to TRBJ2-1; D gene uncertain. Germline V CDR1 and CDR2: WSHSY, SAAADI. The CDR3 length is 13 residues. For the CDR3, the DNA is TGCGCCAGCAGTGTGTGGGGATACAGTGAGCAGTTCTTC. Translation: CASSVWGYSEQFF.